These 6 T cell receptor beta chains share one sample of origin, sequenced in a study of somatic mutations in cytotoxic T cells in rheumatoid arthritis. TCRdb keeps only in-frame clones here, not all; method: immunoSEQ multiplex PCR. The repertoire consists of roughly 2,000 clones, with 85% occurring once and the leading ten covering less than 45%. Sequencing was carried out using CD8+ T cells sorted from blood. Receptors originate from a man in his 60s with rheumatoid arthritis.

The chain carries TRBV6-6 and TRBJ2-1, with 9 bases matching TRBD2. Per germline, CDR1 MNHNY and CDR2 SVGAGI (reference sequence). The CDR3 has 16 amino acids. The trim removed 6 bases at V and 1 base at J, leaving 7 bases unmatched. CDR3 amino acids: CASSLSGGRSYNEQFF. The CDR3 coding sequence is TGTGCCAGCAGCCTTAGCGGGGGTAGATCCTACAATGAGCAGTTCTTC.

The count of this clone is one. The chain recombines TRBV15 with TRBJ2-3; 9 nucleotides agree with TRBD1. Trimming cost V 3 bases and J 6 bases; bases outside gene matches: 10. Germline CDR1 and CDR2: LNHNV and YYDKDF (reference sequence). The CDR3 is 16 amino acids. For the CDR3, the DNA is TGTGCCACCAGCAGGTCCACAGGGGGCGCGTACGATACGCAGTATTTT. As protein: CATSRSTGGAYDTQYF.

The V gene is TRBV2, the J gene TRBJ2-7; D not certain. CDR1 SNHLY and CDR2 FYNNEI come from the germline V gene. The V end was cut by 6 bases, the J end by 0 bases, with 12 bases between. The CDR3 covers 14 residues. The CDR3 sequence: CASSYQISSYEQYF. The CDR3 DNA reads TGTGCCAGCAGCTATCAAATATCCTCCTACGAGCAGTACTTC.

This chain uses TRBV19 with TRBJ2-1, with TRBD2 identical over 13 bases. Germline V lookup: CDR1 LNHDA, CDR2 SQIVND (reference sequence). V shed 7 bases and J 2 bases; nucleotides not matched to a gene: 8. There are 17 residues in the CDR3. The CDR3 here is CASTGTSGVSPYNEQFF. The DNA of the CDR3 is TGTGCCAGTACCGGGACTAGCGGGGTGTCTCCCTACAATGAGCAGTTCTTC.

Comments on this clone: Germline is not matched at one junction end, which may reflect a read error. The chain combines TRBV7-2 with TRBJ2-7; 8 bases align to TRBD2. Per the germline V gene, CDR1 is SGHTA and CDR2 is FQGNSA. This CDR3 comprises 13 residues. The CDR3 DNA is TGTGCTAGCAGTTGGGCTAGCGGGTTGGAGGAGTACTTC. This translates into CASSWASGLEEYF.

The chain links TRBV2 to TRBJ2-1, with 14 bases fitting TRBD2. From germline, CDR1 is SNHLY and CDR2 FYNNEI. This CDR3 has 15 residues. The junction had 6 bases not matched to a gene; V was cut back by 8 bases and J by 6 bases. The CDR3 is CASLRTSGGSNEQFF. DNA for the CDR3: TGTGCCAGCTTACGGACTAGCGGGGGGAGCAATGAGCAGTTCTTC.